In its sample, the clone carrying this TCR beta chain was seen a few times. At the DNA level, this CDR3 is encoded by other sequences in the same sample as well. In germline, CDR1 is PRHDT, CDR2 FYEKMQ (reference sequence). The ends lost 2 bases at V and 0 bases at J; junction bases unmatched: 3. The CDR3 contains 16 residues. These data originate in a study of blood T cell repertoires in COVID-19. Profiling relied on immunoSEQ multiplex PCR, and the TCRdb table lists in-frame clones only, not all of them. The data contain 20,000 to 25,000 clones, 65% to 90% of them seen just once; the ten biggest clones take up about 6%.

This sequence was found in a man in his 70s with acute or convalescent COVID-19. This chain links TRBV13 with TRBJ1-3, with 8 bases aligning to TRBD1. Material for sequencing was peripheral blood. In DNA, the CDR3 is TGTGCCAGCAGCTTACGACAGGGGCGCTCTGGAAACACCATATATTTT. It codes for CASSLRQGRSGNTIYF.